The clone carrying this T cell receptor (beta chain) was picked up a small number of times. As yet, its antigen is unknown. Using immunoSEQ multiplex PCR, the repertoire was profiled, and TCRdb retains in-frame clones only, with some absent. Of tens of thousands of clones listed, 72% are singletons. This sample was taken from a study of early stage breast cancer tumors. Study observations and caveats: Compared with adjacent normal breast, tumors showed around 2.7-fold denser, more clonal T cells. Tumor and normal breast were distinguished via blood comparison in about 85% of the 16 patients.

CDR3 length: 13 amino acids. The V gene's germline CDR1 is MNHEY and CDR2 SMNVEV (reference sequence). V was cut by 5 bases and J by 4 bases, with 11 bases left in between. This chain uses TRBV27 with TRBJ1-2, with D possibly TRBD1 on 5 matching bases. This receptor was identified in a person aged 45 to 60 with breast cancer. The specimen was blood. DNA for the CDR3: TGTGCCAGCAGTGTTACGGGGCTCTATGGCTACACCTTC. Translating it yields CASSVTGLYGYTF.